Listed here are 29 T cell receptor beta chains from one sample, sequenced in a study of blood T cell repertoires in COVID-19. The data were produced by immunoSEQ multiplex PCR, yet TCRdb's version contains in-frame clones alone and is incomplete. The top ten hold approximately 9% of the sample, which has 18,000 or so clones, 70% to 90% seen once. The sequenced material came from peripheral blood. Source of these receptors: a man aged 40-49 years with active COVID-19.

The V call is TRBV11-1, the J call TRBJ2-1; 8 nucleotides align to TRBD2. Germline CDR1 is SGHAT and CDR2 is FQDESV (reference sequence). J gave up 0 bases and V 5 bases, and 6 bases lay outside the gene matches. The length of the CDR3 is 16 residues. The CDR3 loop reads CASSPGTRSSYNEQFF. The DNA of the CDR3 is TGTGCCAGCAGCCCAGGGACTAGATCCTCCTACAATGAGCAGTTCTTC.

The sample holds one count of this clone. V usage is TRBV7-2 and J usage is TRBJ2-7; TRBD2 aligns across 10 bases. This CDR3 contains 16 residues. Trimming at V came to 1 base and at J to 4 bases, leaving 7 bases not matched to a gene. Germline loops: CDR1 SGHTA, CDR2 FQGNSA. CDR3 coding DNA: TGTGCCAGCAGCTTAGGGGCACTAGCGGGAATTTACGAGCAGTACTTC. Its protein is CASSLGALAGIYEQYF. The complete variable domain, with remaining parts taken from reference TRBV7-2 and TRBJ2-7, reads GAGVSQSPSNKVTEKGKDVELRCDPISGHTALYWYRQSLGQGLEFLIYFQGNSAPDKSGLPSDRFSAERTGGSVSTLTIQRTQQEDSAVYLCASSLGALAGIYEQYFGPGTRLTVT.

This clone has a handful of counts. The rearrangement links TRBV4-1 to TRBJ2-7; the match to TRBD1 covers 10 bases. This CDR3 spans 15 amino acids. Per the germline V gene, CDR1 is MGHRA and CDR2 is YSYEKL. V shed 3 bases, J shed 4 bases, and the junction held 6 bases outside the gene matches. The CDR3 here is CASSHEPGQGYEQYF. In DNA, the CDR3 is TGCGCCAGCAGCCATGAGCCGGGACAGGGGTACGAGCAGTACTTC.

V and J are TRBV3-1 (or the pseudogene TRBV3-2) and TRBJ1-4; possibly TRBD1 for D (6 bases). Germline CDR1 reads LGHDT; CDR2 reads YNNKEL (reference sequence). V gave up 6 bases and J gave up 0 bases, with 11 bases separating them. This CDR3 is built from 15 residues. CDR3 nucleotide sequence: TGTGCCAGCAGTACGGGACAAGCAACTAATGAAAAACTGTTTTTT. Protein: CASSTGQATNEKLFF.

The chain has TRBV7-9 and TRBJ1-5, with 11 bases that match TRBD1. V was pared by 1 base and J by 6 bases, with 8 bases of the junction left unmatched. The CDR3 is 17 residues long. The germline V gene has CDR1 SEHNR and CDR2 FQNEAQ (reference sequence). The CDR3 DNA follows: TGTGCCAGCAGCTTAGGGACAGGGGGCTCTGGAGGTCAGCCCCAGCATTTT. This encodes CASSLGTGGSGGQPQHF.

V gene TRBV7-6 combines with J gene TRBJ2-5; a weak D match, TRBD2 (6 bases). CDR1 is SGHVS, CDR2 FNYEAQ, per germline. The V end lost 3 bases, the J end lost 0 bases, and 8 bases lay between the germline ends. The CDR3 contains 14 residues. The CDR3 bases are TGTGCCAGCAGCTTTTTAGCGGACCAAGAGACCCAGTACTTC. Translating gives CASSFLADQETQYF.

V and J are TRBV7-8 and TRBJ1-1; D is unclear. Germline CDR1 and CDR2: SGHVS and FQNEAQ. This CDR3 spans 11 amino acids. With 1 base removed from V and 8 bases from J, the gap between germline ends came to 5 bases. In DNA, the CDR3 is TGTGCCAGCAGCTTAGGAGAGGAAGCTTTCTTT. This translates into CASSLGEEAFF.

The chain carries TRBV6-2 or TRBV6-3 and TRBJ2-5; D is perhaps TRBD2 (8 bases). CDR1 is MNHEY and CDR2 is SVGEGT in the germline V gene. V gave up 4 bases and J gave up 7 bases, with 22 bases separating them. The CDR3 consists of 16 residues. Written as DNA, the CDR3 is TGTGCCAGCAGTTCCGTCACTAGCGGCCCAGGGGGGACCCAGTACTTC. Translating gives CASSSVTSGPGGTQYF.

This chain uses TRBV7-2 with TRBJ1-1, with D perhaps TRBD1 (5 bases). There are 14 residues in the CDR3. Germline CDR1 reads SGHTA; CDR2 reads FQGNSA. V lost 2 bases to trimming and J lost 3 bases, with 10 bases between them. In DNA, the CDR3 is TGTGCCAGCAGCTTATTGGGGCTGTACACTGAAGCTTTCTTT. This translates into CASSLLGLYTEAFF. The variable domain in full, completed from reference TRBV7-2 and TRBJ1-1, reads GAGVSQSPSNKVTEKGKDVELRCDPISGHTALYWYRQSLGQGLEFLIYFQGNSAPDKSGLPSDRFSAERTGGSVSTLTIQRTQQEDSAVYLCASSLLGLYTEAFFGQGTRLTVV.

The chain combines TRBV27 with TRBJ2-7; weak D call: TRBD1 (5 bases). The CDR3 has 14 residues. Trimming pared 0 bases from V and 3 bases from J, leaving 9 bases between. The germline V gene encodes CDR1 MNHEY and CDR2 SMNVEV (reference sequence). This chain's CDR3 is CASSLSRTIYEQYF. CDR3 coding DNA: TGTGCCAGCAGTTTATCCCGGACAATCTACGAGCAGTACTTC.

V gene TRBV3-1 (or the pseudogene TRBV3-2) combines with J gene TRBJ2-7, with 11 nucleotides matching TRBD2. This CDR3 has 13 residues. The V and J ends lost 6 bases and 7 bases, in that order; junction bases with no gene match: 5. Looked up from germline, CDR1 is LGHDT and CDR2 is YNNKEL (reference sequence). This CDR3 is CASSGTSGWEQYF. CDR3 sequence (DNA): TGTGCCAGCAGTGGGACTAGCGGATGGGAGCAGTACTTC.

The V gene is TRBV18, the J gene TRBJ2-3; 10 nucleotides align to TRBD2. Germline V gene data show CDR1 as KGHSH and CDR2 as LQKENI. This CDR3 contains 15 residues. V shed 4 bases and J 6 bases; nucleotides not matched to a gene: 7. The CDR3 DNA reads as TGTGCCAGCTCACAAAATACGGGACTAGCGGATACGCAGTATTTT. This gives the protein CASSQNTGLADTQYF. Complete variable domain (other parts from reference TRBV18 and TRBJ2-3): NAGVMQNPRHLVRRRGQEARLRCSPMKGHSHVYWYRQLPEEGLKFMVYLQKENIIDESGMPKERFSAEFPKEGPSILRIQQVVRGDSAAYFCASSQNTGLADTQYFGPGTRLTVL.

The count of this clone is one. The gene calls are TRBV6-5 and TRBJ2-1; TRBD2 aligns across 10 bases. The length of the CDR3 is 14 residues. The V gene end was trimmed by 6 bases and the J gene end by 5 bases; junction bases not matched to a gene: 4. CDR1 is MNHEY and CDR2 is SVGAGI in the germline V gene. The DNA of the CDR3 is TGTGCCAGCAGCCGCGGACTAGCGGACAATGAGCAGTTCTTC. Amino acids: CASSRGLADNEQFF.

The chain combines TRBV6-5 with TRBJ2-7; D is perhaps TRBD1 (7 bases). Per the germline V gene, CDR1 is MNHEY and CDR2 is SVGAGI. V dropped 4 bases and J dropped 3 bases, with 16 bases sitting between them. The CDR3 is made up of 15 amino acids. This CDR3 reads CASSWAGTENYEQYF. CDR3 nucleotides: TGTGCCAGCAGTTGGGCGGGGACAGAGAACTACGAGCAGTACTTC.

The genes are TRBV27 and TRBJ2-5; D may be TRBD1 (5 bases). This CDR3 is 14 amino acids long. Looked up from germline, CDR1 is MNHEY and CDR2 is SMNVEV (reference sequence). Between the trimmed V and J ends, which lost 5 bases and 5 bases, there was a span of 15 bases. The CDR3 reads CASSERGWRETQYF. The CDR3 DNA reads as TGTGCCAGCAGTGAAAGGGGCTGGCGGGAGACCCAGTACTTC.

The chain couples TRBV6-5 to TRBJ2-4; TRBD1 matches at 11 bases. Germline-derived CDR1 and CDR2 are MNHEY and SVGAGI. The CDR3 has 14 residues. With V trimmed by 10 bases and J by 4 bases, 6 bases remained unmatched. The chain's CDR3 is CATRTGGNKNIQYF. The CDR3 bases are TGTGCCACTAGGACAGGGGGCAATAAAAACATTCAGTACTTC.

This sequence joins TRBV27 and TRBJ2-1, with 11 positions matching TRBD1. CDR3 length: 15 amino acids. V was pared by 5 bases and J by 8 bases, with 8 bases of the junction left unmatched. Germline lookup yields CDR1 MNHEY and CDR2 SMNVEV (reference sequence). Here the CDR3 reads CASSRDRGAMYEQFF. The CDR3 DNA follows: TGTGCCAGCAGTAGGGACAGGGGGGCGATGTATGAGCAGTTCTTC.

This rearrangement joins TRBV9 to TRBJ1-2, with TRBD1 matching 9 bases. The junction had 7 bases not matched to a gene; V was cut back by 3 bases and J by 4 bases. This CDR3 has 15 residues. CDR1 and CDR2 (germline): SGDLS, YYNGEE. CDR3 amino acids: CASSASGTGTYGYTF. The DNA for the CDR3 is TGTGCCAGCAGCGCCAGCGGGACAGGGACCTATGGCTACACCTTC.

This sequence joins TRBV29-1 and TRBJ2-1, with 7 bases aligning to TRBD1. The CDR3 spans 14 residues. CDR1 and CDR2 (germline): SQVTM, ANQGSEA. The V gene end was trimmed by 3 bases and the J gene end by 6 bases; junction bases not matched to a gene: 8. The CDR3 nucleotides read TGCAGCGTTGACTTTAGGGGGCCTACCAATGAGCAGTTCTTC. Translating gives CSVDFRGPTNEQFF.

J is TRBJ1-3 and V is TRBV19; D ambiguous. The V end lost 4 bases, the J end lost 1 base, and 8 bases lay between the germline ends. Germline lookup yields CDR1 LNHDA and CDR2 SQIVND (reference sequence). This CDR3 comprises 14 residues. The CDR3 nucleotides read TGTGCCAGTAGTAACTGGGAGTCTGGAAACACCATATATTTT. Residues: CASSNWESGNTIYF. The whole variable domain, remainder taken from reference TRBV19 and TRBJ1-3, is DGGITQSPKYLFRKEGQNVTLSCEQNLNHDAMYWYRQDPGQGLRLIYYSQIVNDFQKGDIAEGYSVSREKKESFPLTVTSAQKNPTAFYLCASSNWESGNTIYFGEGSWLTVV.

The V gene is TRBV5-1, the J gene TRBJ2-7; the match to TRBD1 covers 9 bases. This CDR3 is 14 amino acids long. Germline CDR1 and CDR2: SGHRS and YFSETQ. The trim removed 4 bases at V and 3 bases at J, leaving 5 bases unmatched. CDR3: CASSIQGALYEQYF. DNA for the CDR3: TGCGCCAGCAGCATACAGGGGGCACTCTACGAGCAGTACTTC.

V and J are TRBV19 and TRBJ2-3; 10 bases map to TRBD2. Germline CDR1 is LNHDA and CDR2 is SQIVND (reference sequence). This CDR3 has 15 residues. Trimming took 3 bases from V and 5 from J; bases not matched to a gene: 5. CDR3 in amino acids: CASSIGPSGRDTQYF. The DNA of the CDR3 is TGTGCCAGTAGTATCGGTCCTAGCGGGAGAGATACGCAGTATTTT. The full variable domain, in which reference TRBV19 and TRBJ2-3 provide the parts outside the CDR3, is DGGITQSPKYLFRKEGQNVTLSCEQNLNHDAMYWYRQDPGQGLRLIYYSQIVNDFQKGDIAEGYSVSREKKESFPLTVTSAQKNPTAFYLCASSIGPSGRDTQYFGPGTRLTVL.

The chain recombines TRBV7-9 with TRBJ2-1; 10 bases line up with TRBD1. CDR3 length: 17 residues. The V gene end was trimmed by 3 bases and the J gene end by 5 bases; junction bases not matched to a gene: 10. Germline V gives CDR1 SEHNR, CDR2 FQNEAQ (reference sequence). The CDR3 region is CASSFGLRTGGDNEQFF. The CDR3 nucleotides are TGTGCCAGCAGCTTTGGACTCCGGACAGGGGGGGACAATGAGCAGTTCTTC.

The J gene is TRBJ2-1, the V gene TRBV4-1, with TRBD2 matching over 13 bases. Per the germline V gene, CDR1 is MGHRA and CDR2 is YSYEKL. The CDR3 spans 19 residues. V trimming: 0 bases; J trimming: 6 bases; junction bases outside the gene matches: 11. CDR3 sequence (DNA): TGCGCCAGCAGCCAAGATCCCCCACTAGCGGGAGGGCCGTTCAATGAGCAGTTCTTC. Translating gives CASSQDPPLAGGPFNEQFF.

The chain couples TRBV11-2 to TRBJ2-6; 10 nucleotides align to TRBD1. The length of the CDR3 is 18 residues. CDR1 and CDR2 from the germline V gene are SGHAT and FQNNGV. V lost 4 bases and J lost 0; bases outside the gene matches: 6. The CDR3 DNA is TGTGCCAGCAGCTGGGACAGGGGTTTTAGCTCTGGGGCCAACGTCCTGACTTTC. It codes for CASSWDRGFSSGANVLTF.

The rearrangement joins TRBV10-1 to TRBJ1-4; 7 nucleotides line up with TRBD1. Germline CDR1 and CDR2: WNHNN and SYGVQD (reference sequence). V shed 2 bases and J 7 bases; nucleotides not matched to a gene: 4. This CDR3 is 14 amino acids long. CDR3 coding DNA: TGCGCCAGCAGTGAGAGGGGGCGCGGTGAAAAACTGTTTTTT. As protein: CASSERGRGEKLFF.

The J gene is TRBJ2-3, the V gene TRBV12-5; possibly TRBD2 for D (6 bases). This CDR3 has 16 residues. Trimming shortened V by 3 bases and J by 7 bases, and 20 bases separated the two germline ends. CDR1 is LGHNT and CDR2 is FRNRAP in the germline V gene. The CDR3 sequence: CASGLSWDWAGYTQYF. The CDR3 nucleotides are TGTGCTAGTGGTTTATCCTGGGACTGGGCCGGGTATACGCAGTATTTT.

This clone was found a few times. The rearrangement joins TRBV11-3 to TRBJ1-1; 8 bases are a match to TRBD1. This CDR3 has 13 amino acids. With V trimmed by 11 bases and J by 10 bases, 15 bases remained unmatched. Germline V gene sequence: CDR1 SGHNT, CDR2 YENEEA. The CDR3 is CAAGRQGASGAFF. As DNA, the CDR3 is TGTGCCGCGGGCCGCCAGGGGGCGAGCGGAGCTTTCTTT. The full variable domain, in which reference TRBV11-3 and TRBJ1-1 provide the parts outside the CDR3, is EAGVVQSPRYKIIEKKQPVAFWCNPISGHNTLYWYLQNLGQGPELLIRYENEEAVDDSQLPKDRFSAERLKGVDSTLKIQPAELGDSAVYLCAAGRQGASGAFFGQGTRLTVV.

The V gene is TRBV28, the J gene TRBJ1-2, with D possibly being TRBD1 (6 bases). The CDR3 covers 15 residues. CDR1 is MDHEN, CDR2 SYDVKM, per germline. Trimming left V 3 bases short and J 2 bases short, with 13 bases between. In nucleotides, the CDR3 is TGTGCCAGCAGTTTCTTAGACAGGAAAAACTATGGCTACACCTTC. It codes for CASSFLDRKNYGYTF.